Below are 14 T cell receptor beta chains sequenced from a single sample in a study of cytomegalovirus exposure and HLA in healthy donors. PCR was performed using 60 Vbeta and 13 Jbeta primers. Sequencing was performed with immunoSEQ multiplex PCR; in TCRdb, only in-frame clones are kept and a portion is missing. The data hold tens of thousands of clones, with roughly 80% observed a single time. Sequencing was done on a sample of PBMCs. The receptors derive from a man aged 35-49 years in good health and CMV-seronegative.

This sequence joins TRBV11-3 and TRBJ2-1; D may be TRBD2 (6 bases). V was trimmed by 2 bases and J by 6 bases, leaving 8 bases between them. Germline CDR1 reads SGHNT; CDR2 reads YENEEA. This CDR3 has 13 residues. CDR3 amino acids: CASSLTSFNEQFF. The CDR3 DNA reads as TGTGCCAGCAGCTTAACTAGCTTCAATGAGCAGTTCTTC.

The chain combines TRBV20-1 with TRBJ2-6; D is uncertain. Germline V gene data show CDR1 as DFQATT and CDR2 as SNEGSKA (reference sequence). Trimming stripped 5 bases from V and 4 bases from J, with 3 bases between. The CDR3 contains 11 residues. This CDR3 is CSAQGANVLTF. DNA for the CDR3: TGCAGTGCTCAAGGGGCCAACGTCCTGACTTTC.

The chain combines TRBV7-6 with TRBJ2-3; D not certain. The length of the CDR3 is 14 residues. V lost 10 bases and J lost 0, with 14 bases in between. Germline CDR1 SGHVS, CDR2 FNYEAQ. The CDR3, as DNA: TGTGCCACCTCACCCGGGTATAGCACAGATACGCAGTATTTT. It encodes CATSPGYSTDTQYF.

This sequence joins TRBV30 and TRBJ2-7; TRBD1 matches 7 bases. Germline V CDR1 and CDR2: GTSNPN, SVGIG (reference sequence). The CDR3 length is 13 residues. V lost 2 bases and J lost 2; bases outside the gene matches: 3. CDR3 protein: CAWSLGQPYEQYF. The CDR3 DNA reads TGTGCCTGGAGTTTGGGACAGCCCTACGAGCAGTACTTC.

This clone was seen more than once but under ten times. This sequence joins TRBV6-6 and TRBJ1-5; D remains ambiguous. From germline, CDR1 is MNHNY and CDR2 SVGAGI (reference sequence). With 2 bases removed from V and 9 bases from J, the gap between germline ends came to 5 bases. The CDR3 is made up of 11 amino acids. In DNA form, the CDR3 reads TGTGCCAGCAGTTACGACTCGCCCCAGCATTTT. Translation gives CASSYDSPQHF.

V and J are TRBV2 and TRBJ1-5; D possibly corresponds to TRBD1 (6 bases). Germline V gene sequence: CDR1 SNHLY, CDR2 FYNNEI. The CDR3 spans 14 residues. Trimming stripped 4 bases from V and 6 bases from J, with 13 bases between. CDR3 loop: CASSVDSNSQPQHF. The CDR3 DNA sequence: TGTGCCAGCAGTGTGGACAGTAATTCTCAGCCCCAGCATTTT.

J is TRBJ2-1 and V is TRBV28, with 8 bases matching TRBD1. This CDR3 is 14 amino acids long. Trimming removed 2 bases from V and 11 bases from J; junction bases left unmatched: 8. From germline, CDR1 is MDHEN and CDR2 SYDVKM. The CDR3 DNA reads as TGTGCCAGCAGTTTACCGGGACAGGCCTCGAAGCAGTTCTTC. This gives the protein CASSLPGQASKQFF.

The chain couples TRBV6-1 to TRBJ2-2; the D gene is possibly TRBD1 (6 bases). From germline, CDR1 is MNHNS and CDR2 SASEGT. The CDR3 covers 15 residues. The V end was cut by 9 bases, the J end by 7 bases, with 21 bases between. The CDR3 is CASISSRGLGGELFF. The CDR3, as DNA: TGTGCCAGTATATCCAGCAGGGGTCTCGGCGGGGAGCTGTTTTTT.

The chain recombines TRBV11-3 with TRBJ1-1; D perhaps matches TRBD1 (6 bases). Germline CDR1 reads SGHNT; CDR2 reads YENEEA. V was trimmed by 4 bases and J by 8 bases, leaving 14 bases between them. The CDR3 is made up of 13 amino acids. This CDR3 is CASSSISGTEAFF. The CDR3 DNA is TGTGCCAGCAGCTCGATCTCCGGGACAGAAGCTTTCTTT. Using reference TRBV11-3 and TRBJ1-1 for the parts outside the CDR3, the full variable domain is EAGVVQSPRYKIIEKKQPVAFWCNPISGHNTLYWYLQNLGQGPELLIRYENEEAVDDSQLPKDRFSAERLKGVDSTLKIQPAELGDSAVYLCASSSISGTEAFFGQGTRLTVV.

The V and J genes are TRBV5-6 and TRBJ1-5, with D maybe TRBD1 (6 bases). This CDR3 spans 14 amino acids. Germline V gene data show CDR1 as SGHDT and CDR2 as YYEEEE. The V end lost 5 bases, the J end lost 1 base, and 10 bases lay between the germline ends. Here the CDR3 reads CASRVQGSNQPQHF. CDR3 DNA sequence: TGTGCCAGCAGGGTGCAGGGGAGCAATCAGCCCCAGCATTTT.

V gene TRBV2 combines with J gene TRBJ1-2; no firm D call. CDR1 and CDR2 (germline): SNHLY, FYNNEI. V lost 8 bases, J lost 2 bases, and 9 bases lay in between. This CDR3 has 12 residues. CDR3: CASSNSNYGYTF. The CDR3 region has the DNA TGTGCCAGCTCGAACAGCAACTATGGCTACACCTTC.

The chain uses TRBV2 and TRBJ2-5; a possible D gene is TRBD2 (6 bases). The germline CDR1 and CDR2 sequences are SNHLY and FYNNEI. V dropped 7 bases and J dropped 2 bases, with 11 bases sitting between them. The CDR3 length is 13 residues. In DNA, the CDR3 is TGTGCCAGCATTCGACTAGGGCAAGAGACCCAGTACTTC. As protein: CASIRLGQETQYF.

This chain connects TRBV11-2 to TRBJ1-1; D ambiguous. CDR1 and CDR2 (germline): SGHAT, FQNNGV. CDR3 size: 14 residues. V gave up 5 bases and J gave up 8 bases, with 18 bases separating them. CDR3 in amino acids: CASSLGYLSAEAFF. The CDR3 coding sequence is TGTGCCAGCAGCCTCGGGTATTTGAGTGCGGAAGCTTTCTTT.

V usage is TRBV28 and J usage is TRBJ2-1, with TRBD2 matching 9 bases. The CDR3 runs to 15 residues. The trim removed 3 bases at V and 3 bases at J, leaving 3 bases unmatched. Germline CDR1 reads MDHEN; CDR2 reads SYDVKM. CDR3 DNA: TGTGCCAGCAGTTTGAGCGGGGGGAACTACAATGAGCAGTTCTTC. Encoded protein: CASSLSGGNYNEQFF.